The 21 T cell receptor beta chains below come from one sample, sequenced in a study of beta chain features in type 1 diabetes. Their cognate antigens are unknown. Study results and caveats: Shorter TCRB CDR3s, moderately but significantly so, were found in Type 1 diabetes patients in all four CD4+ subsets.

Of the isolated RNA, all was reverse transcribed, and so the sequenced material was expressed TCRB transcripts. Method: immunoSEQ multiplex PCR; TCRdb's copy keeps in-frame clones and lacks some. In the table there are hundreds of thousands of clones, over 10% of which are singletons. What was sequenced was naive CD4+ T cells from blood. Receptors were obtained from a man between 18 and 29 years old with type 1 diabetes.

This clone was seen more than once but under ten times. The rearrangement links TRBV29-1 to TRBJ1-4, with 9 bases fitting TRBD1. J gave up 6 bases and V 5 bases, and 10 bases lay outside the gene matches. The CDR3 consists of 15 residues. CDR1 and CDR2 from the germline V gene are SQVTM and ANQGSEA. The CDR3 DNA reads TGCAGCGTTACCATGGGGACAGGGCGGGATGAAAAACTGTTTTTT. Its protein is CSVTMGTGRDEKLFF.

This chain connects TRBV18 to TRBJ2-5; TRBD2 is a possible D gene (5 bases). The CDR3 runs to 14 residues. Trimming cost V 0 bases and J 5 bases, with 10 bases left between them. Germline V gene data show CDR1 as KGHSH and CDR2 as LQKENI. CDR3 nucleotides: TGTGCCAGCTCACCACCGGGAGACGCGGAGACCCAGTACTTC. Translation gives CASSPPGDAETQYF.

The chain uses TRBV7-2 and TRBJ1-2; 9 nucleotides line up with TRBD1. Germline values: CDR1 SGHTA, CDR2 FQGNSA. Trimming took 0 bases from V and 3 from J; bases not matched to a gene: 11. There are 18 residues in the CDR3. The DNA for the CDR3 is TGTGCCAGCAGCTTAGCGGCCCCCTGGACAGGGGATGACTATGGCTACACCTTC. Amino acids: CASSLAAPWTGDDYGYTF.

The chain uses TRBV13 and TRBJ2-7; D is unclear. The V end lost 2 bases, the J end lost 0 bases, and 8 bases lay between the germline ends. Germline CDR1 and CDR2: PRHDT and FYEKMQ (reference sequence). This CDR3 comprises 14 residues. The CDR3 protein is CASSLYVRSYEQYF. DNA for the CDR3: TGTGCCAGCAGCTTATATGTTCGCTCCTACGAGCAGTACTTC.

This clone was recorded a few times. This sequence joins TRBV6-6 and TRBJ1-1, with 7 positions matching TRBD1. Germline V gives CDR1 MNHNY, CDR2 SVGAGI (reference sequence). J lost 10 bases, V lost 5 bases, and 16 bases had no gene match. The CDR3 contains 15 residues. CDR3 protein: CASSIPGDRAGGAFF. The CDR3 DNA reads TGTGCCAGCAGTATACCGGGGGACAGAGCAGGGGGAGCTTTCTTT.

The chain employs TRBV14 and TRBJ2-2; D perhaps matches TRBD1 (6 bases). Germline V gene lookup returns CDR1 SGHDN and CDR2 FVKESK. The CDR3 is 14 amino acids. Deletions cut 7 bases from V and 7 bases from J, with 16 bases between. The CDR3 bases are TGTGCCAGCAAAGGGGACAACCTTGGCGGGGAGCTGTTTTTT. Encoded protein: CASKGDNLGGELFF.

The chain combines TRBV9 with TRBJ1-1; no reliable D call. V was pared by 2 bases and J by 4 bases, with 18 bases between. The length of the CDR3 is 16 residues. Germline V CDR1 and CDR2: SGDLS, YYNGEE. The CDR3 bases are TGTGCCAGCAGCGTCACCCCGGGAGGAGGCGGCACTGAAGCTTTCTTT. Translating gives CASSVTPGGGGTEAFF. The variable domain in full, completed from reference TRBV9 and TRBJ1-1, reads DSGVTQTPKHLITATGQRVTLRCSPRSGDLSVYWYQQSLDQGLQFLIQYYNGEERAKGNILERFSAQQFPDLHSELNLSSLELGDSALYFCASSVTPGGGGTEAFFGQGTRLTVV.

CDR3 sequence (DNA): TGTGCCAGCAGCGTAGGACAGGGAGGGGCAAGTGGGGAGCAGTACTTC. It translates to CASSVGQGGASGEQYF. J is TRBJ2-7 and V is TRBV9; D tentatively reads TRBD1 or TRBD2 (7 bases each). CDR1 and CDR2 from the germline V gene are SGDLS and YYNGEE. V was cut by 0 bases and J by 7 bases, with 20 bases left in between. The CDR3 sequence is 16 residues long.

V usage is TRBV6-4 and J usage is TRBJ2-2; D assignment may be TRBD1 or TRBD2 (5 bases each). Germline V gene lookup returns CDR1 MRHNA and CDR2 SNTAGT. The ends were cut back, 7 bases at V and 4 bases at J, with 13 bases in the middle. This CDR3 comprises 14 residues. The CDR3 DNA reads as TGTGCCAGCACCAGAATTGGGGGCACCGGGGAGCTGTTTTTT. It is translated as CASTRIGGTGELFF.

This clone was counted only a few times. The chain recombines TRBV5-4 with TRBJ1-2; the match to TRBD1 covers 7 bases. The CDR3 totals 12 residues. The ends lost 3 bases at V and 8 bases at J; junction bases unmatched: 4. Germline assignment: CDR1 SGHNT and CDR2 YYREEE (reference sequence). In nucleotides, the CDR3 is TGTGCCAGCAGCTCGGGGACAGTCGGCTACACCTTC. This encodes CASSSGTVGYTF.

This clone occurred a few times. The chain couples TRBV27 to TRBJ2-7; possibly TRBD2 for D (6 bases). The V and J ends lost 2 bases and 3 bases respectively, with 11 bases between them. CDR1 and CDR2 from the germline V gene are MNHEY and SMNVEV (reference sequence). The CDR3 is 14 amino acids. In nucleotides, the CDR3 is TGTGCCAGCAGTTTAGCGGGACTCCTCTACGAGCAGTACTTC. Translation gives CASSLAGLLYEQYF.

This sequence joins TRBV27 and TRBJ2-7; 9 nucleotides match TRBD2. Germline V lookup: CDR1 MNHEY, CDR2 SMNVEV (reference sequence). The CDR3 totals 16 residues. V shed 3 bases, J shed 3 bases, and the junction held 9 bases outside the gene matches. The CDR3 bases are TGTGCCAGCAGTTTCCGAACCCTAGCGGGACGCTACGAGCAGTACTTC. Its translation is CASSFRTLAGRYEQYF.

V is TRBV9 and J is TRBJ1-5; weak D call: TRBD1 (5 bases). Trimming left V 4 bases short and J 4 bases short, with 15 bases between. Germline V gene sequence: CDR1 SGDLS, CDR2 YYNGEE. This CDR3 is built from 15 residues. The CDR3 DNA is TGTGCCAGCAGCCCCAGTGGGGGTGGGAATCAGCCCCAGCATTTT. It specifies CASSPSGGGNQPQHF. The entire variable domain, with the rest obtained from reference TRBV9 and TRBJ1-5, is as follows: DSGVTQTPKHLITATGQRVTLRCSPRSGDLSVYWYQQSLDQGLQFLIQYYNGEERAKGNILERFSAQQFPDLHSELNLSSLELGDSALYFCASSPSGGGNQPQHFGDGTRLSIL.

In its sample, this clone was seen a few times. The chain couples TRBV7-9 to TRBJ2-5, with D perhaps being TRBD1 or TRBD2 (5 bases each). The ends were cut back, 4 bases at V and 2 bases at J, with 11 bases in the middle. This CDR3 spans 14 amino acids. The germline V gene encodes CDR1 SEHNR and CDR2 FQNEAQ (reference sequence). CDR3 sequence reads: CASSSGTEQETQYF. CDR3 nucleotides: TGTGCCAGCAGCTCCGGGACCGAGCAAGAGACCCAGTACTTC.

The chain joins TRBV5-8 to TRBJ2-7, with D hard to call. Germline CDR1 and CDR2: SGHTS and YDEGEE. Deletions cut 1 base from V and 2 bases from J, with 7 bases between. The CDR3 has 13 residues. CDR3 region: CASSLILTYEQYF. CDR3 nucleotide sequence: TGTGCCAGCAGCTTGATCCTTACCTACGAGCAGTACTTC.

The CDR3: CASSRDYSWNEQFF. CDR3 DNA: TGTGCCAGCAGCCGGGACTACTCCTGGAATGAGCAGTTCTTC. The chain carries TRBV14 and TRBJ2-1; 7 positions agree with TRBD2. CDR3 length equals 14 residues. Per germline, CDR1 SGHDN and CDR2 FVKESK. V trimming: 4 bases; J trimming: 7 bases; junction bases outside the gene matches: 7.

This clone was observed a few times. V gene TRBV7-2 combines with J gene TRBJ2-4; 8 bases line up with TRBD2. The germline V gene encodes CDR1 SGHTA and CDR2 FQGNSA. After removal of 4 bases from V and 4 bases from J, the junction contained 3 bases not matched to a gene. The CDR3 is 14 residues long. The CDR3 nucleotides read TGTGCCAGCAGCTCCCCGGGGGGGAAAAACATTCAGTACTTC. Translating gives CASSSPGGKNIQYF.

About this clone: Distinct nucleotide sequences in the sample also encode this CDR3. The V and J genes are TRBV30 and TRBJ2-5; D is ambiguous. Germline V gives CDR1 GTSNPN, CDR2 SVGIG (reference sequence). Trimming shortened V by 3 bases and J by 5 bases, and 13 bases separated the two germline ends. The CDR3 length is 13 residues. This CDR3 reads CAWRPTGGETQYF. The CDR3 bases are TGTGCCTGGAGGCCGACCGGTGGGGAGACCCAGTACTTC. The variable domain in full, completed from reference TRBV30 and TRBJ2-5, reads SQTIHQWPATLVQPVGSPLSLECTVEGTSNPNLYWYRQAAGRGLQLLFYSVGIGQISSEVPQNLSASRPQDRQFILSSKKLLLSDSGFYLCAWRPTGGETQYFGPGTRLLVL.

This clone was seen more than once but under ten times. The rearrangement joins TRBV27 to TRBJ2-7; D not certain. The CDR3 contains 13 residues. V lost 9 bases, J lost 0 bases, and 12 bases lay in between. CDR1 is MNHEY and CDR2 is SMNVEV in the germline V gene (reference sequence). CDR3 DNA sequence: TGTGCCAGTCAAACCCGGTACTCCTACGAGCAGTACTTC. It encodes CASQTRYSYEQYF.

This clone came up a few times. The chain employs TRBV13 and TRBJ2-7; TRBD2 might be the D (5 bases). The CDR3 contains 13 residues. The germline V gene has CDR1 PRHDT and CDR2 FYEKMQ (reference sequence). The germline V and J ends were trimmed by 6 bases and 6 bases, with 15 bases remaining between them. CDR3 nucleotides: TGTGCCAGCAGGGGAGTGGGGTCGCGCGAGCAGTACTTC. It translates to CASRGVGSREQYF.

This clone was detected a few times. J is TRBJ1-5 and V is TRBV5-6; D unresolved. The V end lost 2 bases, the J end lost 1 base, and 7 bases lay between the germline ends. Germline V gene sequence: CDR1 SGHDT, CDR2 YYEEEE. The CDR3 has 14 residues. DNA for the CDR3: TGTGCCAGCAGCTTTCGGTGGAGCAATCAGCCCCAGCATTTT. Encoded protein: CASSFRWSNQPQHF.